Listed here are 31 T cell receptor beta chains from one sample, sequenced in a study of T cells in Graves' hyperthyroidism and ophthalmopathy. Researchers amplified the TCR beta CDR3 regions from RNA transcripts. The HTBI primer set drove a first-round RT-PCR of the TCR CDR3. TCRdb processed the multiplex PCR reads anew with MiXCR; each CDR3 protein has one entry. The top ten hold approximately 30% of the sample, which has some 490,000 distinct CDR3 sequences, 15% to 20% seen once. Sample: blood. These receptors came from a woman between 25 and 40 years old with Graves' ophthalmopathy.

This clonotype was counted many times. This chain uses TRBV20-1 with TRBJ2-5; a possible D gene is TRBD2 (6 bases). The CDR3 loop spans 12 amino acids. V gave up 6 bases and J gave up 4 bases, with 12 bases separating them. The germline CDR1 and CDR2 sequences are DFQATT and SNEGSKA (reference sequence). The CDR3 DNA reads as TGCAGTGCCGGGAGTCGGCGAGAGACCCAGTACTTC. It encodes CSAGSRRETQYF.

As concerns this clonotype: Mismatch with germline at one junction end may stem from a read error. This rearrangement joins TRBV6-1 to TRBJ1-6; TRBD1 might be the D (6 bases). This CDR3 is 17 amino acids long. Germline CDR1 and CDR2: MNHNS and SASEGT. The CDR3 DNA reads as TGTGCCAGCAGCGGTGACAGGTCGGCATTCAATGATTCACCCCCCCACTTT. Amino acids: CASSGDRSAFNDSPPHF.

The V call is TRBV5-6, the J call TRBJ2-7, with D perhaps being TRBD1 or TRBD2 (5 bases each). This CDR3 has 13 residues. The V and J ends lost 5 bases and 3 bases respectively, with 12 bases between them. Germline V lookup: CDR1 SGHDT, CDR2 YYEEEE. CDR3 nucleotide sequence: TGTGCCAGCAGTATGGGACGGTACTACGAGCAGTACTTC. It translates to CASSMGRYYEQYF.

The CDR3 spells CATSPDSSGANVLTF. CDR3 nucleotides: TGTGCCACCAGCCCAGACAGTTCTGGGGCCAACGTCCTGACTTTC. The chain has TRBV15 and TRBJ2-6, with a weak D call TRBD1 (5 bases). Germline loops: CDR1 LNHNV, CDR2 YYDKDF (reference sequence). CDR3 length: 15 residues. V was cut by 5 bases and J by 1 base, with 9 bases left in between.

This clonotype was counted ten times or more. This may stem from a read error, because a much larger clone lies one nucleotide away. The genes are TRBV20-1 and TRBJ2-1; 11 positions agree with TRBD2. V shed 6 bases and J 8 bases; nucleotides not matched to a gene: 15. CDR3 length: 16 residues. From germline, CDR1 is DFQATT and CDR2 SNEGSKA (reference sequence). CDR3 amino acids: CSAQPASGRSRHEQFF. CDR3 nucleotides: TGCAGTGCCCAGCCGGCTAGCGGGAGGTCCCGTCATGAGCAGTTCTTC.

This clonotype appeared many times. V and J are TRBV20-1 and TRBJ2-3, with 7 bases matching TRBD2. With V trimmed by 1 base and J by 4 bases, 11 bases remained unmatched. This CDR3 has 16 residues. Germline V lookup: CDR1 DFQATT, CDR2 SNEGSKA (reference sequence). CDR3 DNA sequence: TGCAGTGCTAGAGCTAGTGCGGGAGTTTGGGCAGATACGCAGTATTTT. This sequence encodes CSARASAGVWADTQYF.

The table lists this clonotype with a few counts. This CDR3 reads CASSKKPRTNTGELFF. Here the CDR3 DNA reads TGTGCCAGCAGTAAGAAACCCCGGACGAACACCGGGGAGCTGTTTTTT. V usage is TRBV27 and J usage is TRBJ2-2, with D unclear. The V gene's germline CDR1 is MNHEY and CDR2 SMNVEV (reference sequence). Trimming took off 5 bases at V and 0 bases at J, with 13 bases between the two ends. The CDR3 runs to 16 residues.

A few counts support this clonotype. The J gene is TRBJ2-5, the V gene TRBV30; no clear D gene. Trimming stripped 0 bases from V and 3 bases from J, with 11 bases between. Germline lookup yields CDR1 GTSNPN and CDR2 SVGIG (reference sequence). This CDR3 is 14 amino acids long. The CDR3 bases are TGTGCCTGGAGTGTCGACTTTTCCAAAGAGACCCAGTACTTC. Encoded protein: CAWSVDFSKETQYF. Drawing the rest from reference TRBV30 and TRBJ2-5, the complete variable domain is SQTIHQWPATLVQPVGSPLSLECTVEGTSNPNLYWYRQAAGRGLQLLFYSVGIGQISSEVPQNLSASRPQDRQFILSSKKLLLSDSGFYLCAWSVDFSKETQYFGPGTRLLVL.

About this clonotype itself: Compared with germline, one end of the junction differs, possibly owing to a read error. V gene TRBV10-3 combines with J gene TRBJ2-5; TRBD1 matches 7 bases. The CDR3 has 15 residues. From germline, CDR1 is ENHRY and CDR2 SYGVKD. The CDR3 DNA sequence: TGTGCCACCAGTGATAGGAACAGGGGTCGAGAGACCCAGTACTTC. Translated, it gives CATSDRNRGRETQYF.

This clonotype came up many times. This sequence joins TRBV11-1 and TRBJ2-5; TRBD1 matches 8 bases. The CDR3 runs 13 residues. Germline CDR1 SGHAT, CDR2 FQDESV (reference sequence). Trimming cost V 1 base and J 10 bases; bases outside gene matches: 5. CDR3 residues: CASSLVPDRDQYF. CDR3 nucleotides: TGTGCCAGCAGCTTAGTCCCGGACAGGGACCAGTACTTC. Based on the CDR3 plus reference TRBV11-1 and TRBJ2-5, the full variable domain is EAEVAQSPRYKITEKSQAVAFWCDPISGHATLYWYRQILGQGPELLVQFQDESVVDDSQLPKDRFSAERLKGVDSTLKIQPAELGDSAMYLCASSLVPDRDQYFGPGTRLLVL.

The chain links TRBV9 to TRBJ1-6, with TRBD1 matching 8 bases. This CDR3 comprises 16 residues. Per the germline V gene, CDR1 is SGDLS and CDR2 is YYNGEE. After removal of 3 bases from V and 7 bases from J, the junction contained 9 bases not matched to a gene. The CDR3 is CASSEEGGQANSPLHF. The CDR3 DNA follows: TGTGCCAGCAGCGAGGAGGGGGGACAGGCAAATTCACCCCTCCACTTT.

As for this clonotype: A read error may explain this, as a much larger clone is one base away. The gene calls are TRBV5-6 and TRBJ2-7, with D uncertain. Germline loops: CDR1 SGHDT, CDR2 YYEEEE. V gave up 4 bases and J gave up 4 bases, with 12 bases separating them. CDR3 length: 13 residues. The CDR3 is CASSLSEYYEQYF. CDR3 bases: TGTGCCAGCAGCCTTTCAGAGTATTACGAGCAGTACTTC. The full variable domain, completed using reference TRBV5-6 and TRBJ2-7, is DAGVTQSPTHLIKTRGQQVTLRCSPKSGHDTVSWYQQALGQGPQFIFQYYEEEERQRGNFPDRFSGHQFPNYSSELNVNALLLGDSALYLCASSLSEYYEQYFGPGTRLTVT.

This clonotype was counted at least ten times. The V call is TRBV20-1, the J call TRBJ2-7; 9 bases are shared with TRBD1. CDR1 DFQATT and CDR2 SNEGSKA come from the germline V gene (reference sequence). The V segment lost 6 bases and the J segment 6 bases; nucleotides outside the gene matches: 3. The CDR3 is 11 residues long. The CDR3 is CSAADRGEQYF. In nucleotides, the CDR3 is TGCAGTGCCGCGGACAGGGGCGAGCAGTACTTC.

This clonotype occurred many times. The rearrangement uses TRBV11-3 and TRBJ2-1; D assignment may be TRBD1 or TRBD2 (5 bases each). Deletions cut 3 bases from V and 8 bases from J, with 17 bases between. The CDR3 covers 15 residues. CDR1 SGHNT and CDR2 YENEEA come from the germline V gene. The CDR3 is CASSFRAGSEDEQFF. The CDR3 nucleotides read TGTGCCAGCAGCTTCCGGGCAGGGTCGGAGGATGAGCAGTTCTTC.

About this clonotype: A read error is possible here, since a much larger clone lies one base away. The chain joins TRBV2 to TRBJ1-1, with D possibly being TRBD1 (6 bases). The CDR3 contains 12 residues. CDR1 is SNHLY, CDR2 FYNNEI, per germline. CDR3 nucleotide sequence: TGTGCCAGCAGTGAAGTGAGGGGGGAAGCTTCCTTT. It encodes CASSEVRGEASF. Full variable domain (remainder filled in from reference TRBV2 and TRBJ1-1): EPEVTQTPSHQVTQMGQEVILRCVPISNHLYFYWYRQILGQKVEFLVSFYNNEISEKSEIFDDQFSVERPDGSNFTLKIRSTKLEDSAMYFCASSEVRGEASFGQGTRLTVV.

This clonotype was seen repeatedly, ten times or more. The V and J genes are TRBV5-1 and TRBJ2-7; the D gene is possibly TRBD1 (5 bases). Trimming removed 2 bases from V and 7 bases from J, with 13 bases in between. Germline CDR1 is SGHRS and CDR2 is YFSETQ. The CDR3 is made up of 13 amino acids. This chain's CDR3 is CASSLPGSGEQYF. The CDR3 nucleotides are TGCGCCAGCAGCTTACCCGGATCAGGGGAGCAGTACTTC.

V usage is TRBV5-1 and J usage is TRBJ1-1, with 8 bases matching TRBD1. The CDR3 totals 16 residues. V gave up 8 bases and J gave up 1 base; unmatched junction bases: 13. Looked up from germline, CDR1 is SGHRS and CDR2 is YFSETQ. The CDR3 region has the DNA TGCGCCAGTTGGACAGGGAGGCAATTTCCGAACACTGAAGCTTTCTTT. Its translation is CASWTGRQFPNTEAFF.

This clonotype was observed at least ten times. The chain combines TRBV28 with TRBJ1-4; 8 bases match TRBD1. The CDR3 contains 16 residues. Germline V gene sequence: CDR1 MDHEN, CDR2 SYDVKM. The junction had 12 bases not matched to a gene; V was cut back by 2 bases and J by 10 bases. The CDR3 sequence is CASSLRTGGGVGKLFF. Here the CDR3 DNA reads TGTGCCAGCAGTTTACGTACAGGGGGAGGCGTTGGAAAACTGTTTTTT. Full variable domain (remainder filled in from reference TRBV28 and TRBJ1-4): DVKVTQSSRYLVKRTGEKVFLECVQDMDHENMFWYRQDPGLGLRLIYFSYDVKMKEKGDIPEGYSVSREKKERFSLILESASTNQTSMYLCASSLRTGGGVGKLFFGSGTQLSVL.

Here the CDR3 reads CSATHYRTGAGEQYF. The CDR3 DNA is TGCAGTGCTACTCACTATCGGACAGGGGCGGGGGAGCAGTACTTC. The chain employs TRBV20-1 and TRBJ2-7, with 9 bases identical to TRBD1. Germline trimming cut 4 bases from V and 7 bases from J; bases unmatched to any gene: 14. CDR3 length: 15 amino acids. Germline values: CDR1 DFQATT, CDR2 SNEGSKA (reference sequence).

This clonotype was counted ten times or more. The rearrangement links TRBV6-1 to TRBJ2-5, with D perhaps TRBD1 or TRBD2 (5 bases each). The CDR3 consists of 14 residues. Germline CDR1 MNHNS, CDR2 SASEGT. The V and J ends lost 6 bases and 1 base respectively, with 12 bases between them. The CDR3 reads CASSRDLPQETQYF. The CDR3 nucleotides read TGTGCCAGCAGCCGGGACCTCCCCCAAGAGACCCAGTACTTC.

This clonotype was counted at least ten times. The chain has TRBV2 and TRBJ2-1; 8 positions agree with TRBD1. V dropped 6 bases and J dropped 9; count of bases not matched to a gene: 4. Germline lookup yields CDR1 SNHLY and CDR2 FYNNEI. CDR3 length: 12 residues. CDR3 bases: TGTGCCAGCAGGAGGACAGGGCTTGAGCAGTTCTTC. As protein: CASRRTGLEQFF.

This clonotype came up many times. This rearrangement joins TRBV3-1 to TRBJ2-3; 13 bases align to TRBD2. The ends lost 7 bases at V and 5 bases at J; junction bases unmatched: 9. Germline V gives CDR1 LGHDT, CDR2 YNNKEL (reference sequence). There are 16 residues in the CDR3. CDR3 DNA: TGTGCCAGCACCCGGACTAGCGGGAGAGTAGGAGATACGCAGTATTTT. It translates to CASTRTSGRVGDTQYF.

The V and J genes are TRBV18 and TRBJ1-6; D unresolved. V lost 2 bases to trimming and J lost 5 bases, with 10 bases between them. Germline lookup yields CDR1 KGHSH and CDR2 LQKENI. There are 15 residues in the CDR3. The CDR3, as DNA: TGTGCCAGCTCACCATTGATCGGAGATAATTCACCCCTCCACTTT. Encoded protein: CASSPLIGDNSPLHF.

As to this clonotype: A much larger clone sits a single nucleotide away, making a read error possible. The gene calls are TRBV6-5 and TRBJ2-7; the match to TRBD1 covers 9 bases. The germline gives CDR1 MNHEY, CDR2 SVGAGI. The CDR3 contains 15 residues. The CDR3 spells CASSYSGQGIYERYF. CDR3 coding DNA: TGTGCCAGCAGTTACTCGGGACAGGGTATCTACGAGCGGTACTTC.

This clonotype has at least ten counts. The chain uses TRBV6-1 and TRBJ2-3, with 10 bases lining up with TRBD2. The CDR3 runs to 16 residues. CDR1 and CDR2 from the germline V gene are MNHNS and SASEGT. The ends lost 8 bases at V and 5 bases at J; junction bases unmatched: 13. In DNA form, the CDR3 reads TGTGCCAGCGGGAACGTAGCGGGAGGTCGTGAAGATACGCAGTATTTT. Protein sequence: CASGNVAGGREDTQYF.

Ten or more counts support this clonotype. The chain has TRBV20-1 and TRBJ2-7; the match to TRBD2 covers 9 bases. The germline gives CDR1 DFQATT, CDR2 SNEGSKA (reference sequence). J was trimmed by 4 bases and V by 6 bases; bases with no gene match: 13. This CDR3 is built from 15 residues. CDR3 sequence (DNA): TGCAGTGCCTTAAGGTCCGCTAGCGGGGCGTACGAGCAGTACTTC. Its protein product is CSALRSASGAYEQYF.

A word on this clonotype: A read error may produce the germline difference seen at one junction end. The rearrangement links TRBV20-1 to TRBJ1-5; the D gene is possibly TRBD1 (5 bases). Germline V gene lookup returns CDR1 DFQATT and CDR2 SNEGSKA (reference sequence). CDR3 size: 13 residues. The DNA of the CDR3 is TGCAGTGCTAGAAGGCAGGGCAATCATCCCCAGCATTTT. As protein: CSARRQGNHPQHF.

V gene TRBV28 combines with J gene TRBJ2-5; 10 bases match TRBD2. The trim removed 6 bases at V and 5 bases at J, leaving 6 bases unmatched. Germline CDR1 is MDHEN and CDR2 is SYDVKM. The CDR3 contains 14 residues. CDR3 bases: TGTGCCAGCAGACTAGCTAGCGGGAGTGAGACCCAGTACTTC. Translating gives CASRLASGSETQYF.

This sequence joins TRBV9 and TRBJ2-2; TRBD1 matches at 7 bases. Trimming at V came to 0 bases and at J to 0 bases, leaving 2 bases not matched to a gene. The V gene's germline CDR1 is SGDLS and CDR2 YYNGEE. The CDR3 spans 16 residues. CDR3 DNA: TGTGCCAGCAGCGTAGGGGGGACAGCGAACACCGGGGAGCTGTTTTTT. Translated: CASSVGGTANTGELFF.

This clonotype was counted only a few times. The rearrangement uses TRBV5-1 and TRBJ2-3, with 7 bases that match TRBD1. The germline gives CDR1 SGHRS, CDR2 YFSETQ. CDR3 length equals 16 residues. Trimming at V came to 2 bases and at J to 5 bases, leaving 11 bases not matched to a gene. Here the CDR3 DNA reads TGCGCCAGCAGCTTAGGTAAAGACAGGGCGGGAGATACGCAGTATTTT. Translating gives CASSLGKDRAGDTQYF. The variable domain in full, completed from reference TRBV5-1 and TRBJ2-3, reads KAGVTQTPRYLIKTRGQQVTLSCSPISGHRSVSWYQQTPGQGLQFLFEYFSETQRNKGNFPGRFSGRQFSNSRSEMNVSTLELGDSALYLCASSLGKDRAGDTQYFGPGTRLTVL.

There are many counts of this clonotype. The chain recombines TRBV2 with TRBJ1-2, with a possible D match to TRBD1 (5 bases). The germline V gene encodes CDR1 SNHLY and CDR2 FYNNEI. This CDR3 is 14 amino acids long. V lost 6 bases and J lost 0, with 11 bases in between. The CDR3 DNA reads as TGTGCCAGCAGCCCGGACACAGCTAACTATGGCTACACCTTC. Its translation is CASSPDTANYGYTF.